The 24 T cell receptor beta chains below all came from one sample that was sequenced in a study of early T cells in non-severe SARS-CoV-2 infection. In TCRdb, the 5' RACE reads were re-called with MiXCR into one record per CDR3 protein. The repertoire holds about 39,000 distinct CDR3 sequences, with approximately 6% as singletons. The material sequenced was whole blood, taken at baseline. The receptors here all came from an adult who was a healthcare worker with PCR-confirmed SARS-CoV-2 infection or an uninfected control (not recorded which).

This clonotype has a count of ten or more. At one boundary the junction diverges from the germline segment, which might be a read error. V usage is TRBV9 and J usage is TRBJ2-7, with D perhaps assigned TRBD1 or TRBD2 (5 bases each). CDR3 length: 13 residues. Germline loops: CDR1 SGDLS, CDR2 YYNGEE. In DNA, the CDR3 is TGTGCCAGCAGCACCGGGACCTCCGACGAGCAGTACTTC. The encoded protein is CASSTGTSDEQYF.

Many counts were recorded for this clonotype. V and J are TRBV15 and TRBJ2-1; D may be TRBD2 (6 bases). V lost 0 bases and J lost 2, with 23 bases in between. Per germline, CDR1 LNHNV and CDR2 YYDKDF (reference sequence). The CDR3 is made up of 20 amino acids. This CDR3 is CATSRDLTGVSRRAYNEQFF. DNA of the CDR3: TGTGCCACCAGCAGAGATTTAACGGGAGTAAGCCGACGGGCCTACAATGAGCAGTTCTTC.

Ten or more counts support this clonotype. The chain is built from TRBV27 and TRBJ2-7; D gene uncertain. V was trimmed by 0 bases and J by 7 bases, leaving 10 bases between them. CDR3 size: 13 residues. CDR1 MNHEY and CDR2 SMNVEV come from the germline V gene (reference sequence). CDR3 DNA sequence: TGTGCCAGCAGTTTATCAAGGTCCATGGAGCAGTACTTC. Translating it yields CASSLSRSMEQYF.

This clonotype was detected only a few times. The CDR3 region is CASSFSGPTDTQYF. The CDR3, as DNA: TGCGCCAGCAGCTTTAGCGGACCCACAGATACGCAGTATTTT. The rearrangement joins TRBV5-1 to TRBJ2-3; D is possibly TRBD2 (6 bases). The CDR3 runs 14 residues. Per germline, CDR1 SGHRS and CDR2 YFSETQ. V lost 2 bases, J lost 2 bases, and 9 bases lay in between.

The chain combines TRBV5-5 with TRBJ2-7; 7 nucleotides align to TRBD1. The germline gives CDR1 SGHKS, CDR2 YYEKEE (reference sequence). The V and J ends lost 2 bases and 4 bases, in that order; junction bases with no gene match: 0. The CDR3 runs 12 residues. The DNA of the CDR3 is TGTGCCAGCAGCTTACAGGGGTACGAGCAGTACTTC. Amino acid sequence: CASSLQGYEQYF.

The chain links TRBV11-2 to TRBJ2-7; D tentatively reads TRBD1 or TRBD2 (5 bases each). Trimming shortened V by 5 bases and J by 2 bases, and 16 bases separated the two germline ends. CDR3 size: 15 residues. Germline V gene sequence: CDR1 SGHAT, CDR2 FQNNGV. The CDR3 DNA is TGTGCCAGCAGCCCGGGACCCTTTCGCACCTACGAGCAGTACTTC. Translating gives CASSPGPFRTYEQYF. The full variable domain, rest sourced from reference TRBV11-2 and TRBJ2-7, is EAGVAQSPRYKIIEKRQSVAFWCNPISGHATLYWYQQILGQGPKLLIQFQNNGVVDDSQLPKDRFSAERLKGVDSTLKIQPAKLEDSAVYLCASSPGPFRTYEQYFGPGTRLTVT.

Relative to its sample, this clonotype is medium-sized. This chain joins TRBV7-6 and TRBJ2-3; 7 bases fit TRBD2. The CDR3 runs 17 residues. J gave up 3 bases and V 4 bases, and 13 bases lay outside the gene matches. Germline lookup yields CDR1 SGHVS and CDR2 FNYEAQ. The CDR3 DNA is TGTGCCAGCAGCTCCCCTAGCGGCAGAGCATTAACAGATACGCAGTATTTT. Amino acids: CASSSPSGRALTDTQYF.

This clonotype has just a few counts. The V gene is TRBV3-1, the J gene TRBJ1-5; perhaps TRBD1 as D (5 bases). The CDR3 is 15 amino acids. CDR1 and CDR2 (germline): LGHDT, YNNKEL (reference sequence). Trimming removed 1 base from V and 5 bases from J, with 12 bases in between. The CDR3 sequence: CASSQGYRKDQPQHF. As DNA, the CDR3 is TGTGCCAGCAGCCAAGGGTACAGGAAGGATCAGCCCCAGCATTTT.

At least ten counts were recorded for this clonotype. The rearrangement joins TRBV7-9 to TRBJ2-3; 11 bases map to TRBD2. V gave up 2 bases and J gave up 3 bases; unmatched junction bases: 4. CDR1 is SEHNR, CDR2 FQNEAQ, per germline (reference sequence). The CDR3 totals 16 residues. CDR3 amino acids: CASSLLAGGPTDTQYF. CDR3 bases: TGTGCCAGCAGCTTATTAGCGGGAGGGCCGACAGATACGCAGTATTTT. Variable domain in full (rest from reference TRBV7-9 and TRBJ2-3): DTGVSQNPRHKITKRGQNVTFRCDPISEHNRLYWYRQTLGQGPEFLTYFQNEAQLEKSRLLSDRFSAERPKGSFSTLEIQRTEQGDSAMYLCASSLLAGGPTDTQYFGPGTRLTVL.

Many counts were recorded for this clonotype. The chain carries TRBV30 and TRBJ1-5; D is unresolved. Germline V lookup: CDR1 GTSNPN, CDR2 SVGIG (reference sequence). The ends were cut back, 1 base at V and 5 bases at J, with 9 bases in the middle. The CDR3 is 13 amino acids. In DNA form, the CDR3 reads TGTGCCTGGAGTGCATCGAGCCATCAGCCCCAGCATTTT. Translating gives CAWSASSHQPQHF.

This clonotype was seen at least ten times. The chain links TRBV30 to TRBJ2-1, with TRBD2 matching 10 bases. The CDR3 runs 16 residues. V trimming: 2 bases; J trimming: 3 bases; junction bases outside the gene matches: 7. The germline CDR1 and CDR2 sequences are GTSNPN and SVGIG (reference sequence). The CDR3 DNA is TGTGCCTGGAGTTTAGCGGGAGGCCACCACTACAATGAGCAGTTCTTC. It encodes CAWSLAGGHHYNEQFF.

This clonotype was detected only a few times. V usage is TRBV10-3 and J usage is TRBJ2-7; 8 nucleotides line up with TRBD1. Germline assignment: CDR1 ENHRY and CDR2 SYGVKD. V shed 6 bases, J shed 1 base, and the junction held 2 bases outside the gene matches. CDR3 length: 13 residues. Written as DNA, the CDR3 is TGTGCCATCAGGGGACAGGTTTCCTACGAGCAGTACTTC. It codes for CAIRGQVSYEQYF.

This clonotype was detected many times. This chain connects TRBV19 to TRBJ2-3; 7 bases match TRBD2. The V gene's germline CDR1 is LNHDA and CDR2 SQIVND (reference sequence). V dropped 5 bases and J dropped 1; count of bases not matched to a gene: 6. The CDR3 length is 15 residues. The CDR3 DNA is TGTGCCAGTAGTTTACAACGGGGGGGCACAGATACGCAGTATTTT. It yields the protein CASSLQRGGTDTQYF.

This clonotype was found a few times. CDR3 sequence: CASSLVDRAVHEQYF. The CDR3 region has the DNA TGTGCCAGCAGCTTGGTTGACAGGGCCGTCCACGAGCAGTACTTC. The chain is built from TRBV5-6 and TRBJ2-7; 7 nucleotides agree with TRBD1. The trim removed 0 bases at V and 5 bases at J, leaving 8 bases unmatched. There are 15 residues in the CDR3. Germline V gene sequence: CDR1 SGHDT, CDR2 YYEEEE.

The sample holds many counts of this clonotype. The rearrangement joins TRBV12-5 to TRBJ2-7; possible D gene TRBD2, 6 bases. The CDR3 contains 12 residues. CDR1 is LGHNT and CDR2 is FRNRAP in the germline V gene. V was clipped by 0 bases and J by 6 bases, with 6 bases between them. The CDR3 is CASGLVEGEQYF. Written as DNA, the CDR3 is TGTGCTAGTGGTTTGGTGGAGGGCGAGCAGTACTTC.

Sample share makes this clonotype medium-sized. The J gene is TRBJ1-2, the V gene TRBV12-3 or TRBV12-4; 9 nucleotides line up with TRBD1. The CDR3 has 14 residues. The junction had 5 bases not matched to a gene; V was cut back by 5 bases and J by 4 bases. CDR3 loop: CASSTRTGVYGYTF. The CDR3 DNA follows: TGTGCCAGCAGTACCAGGACAGGGGTCTATGGCTACACCTTC.

This clonotype has a count of ten or more. The CDR3 sequence is CASSNEDRGYTF. CDR3 in DNA: TGTGCCAGCAGTAACGAAGATCGGGGCTACACCTTC. J is TRBJ1-2 and V is TRBV3-1, with D unclear. The CDR3 sequence is 12 residues long. Trimming stripped 6 bases from V and 8 bases from J, with 13 bases between. Germline V gene lookup returns CDR1 LGHDT and CDR2 YNNKEL (reference sequence).

This clonotype was found many times. The rearrangement links TRBV9 to TRBJ1-4; D not certain. The CDR3 sequence is 16 residues long. Trimming removed 2 bases at V and 5 bases at J, with 16 bases between. Germline V CDR1 and CDR2: SGDLS, YYNGEE. The CDR3 is CASSVGPNPQNEKLFF. CDR3 nucleotides: TGTGCCAGCAGCGTTGGACCAAACCCGCAGAATGAAAAACTGTTTTTT.

This clonotype was counted only a few times. The CDR3 region has the DNA TGTGCCAGCAGCCAAACTATTGCTTCTAACTATGGCTACACCTTC. Protein: CASSQTIASNYGYTF. The V call is TRBV3-1, the J call TRBJ1-2; D gene unclear. Germline CDR1 and CDR2: LGHDT and YNNKEL (reference sequence). The CDR3 extends over 15 amino acids. The germline V and J ends were trimmed by 2 bases and 0 bases, with 10 bases remaining between them.

This clonotype occurred many times. CDR3 coding DNA: TGCAGTGCCGACCGGACAGGGGGTGAGCAGTACTTC. Its translation is CSADRTGGEQYF. The chain uses TRBV20-1 and TRBJ2-7; TRBD1 matches 10 bases. J was trimmed by 7 bases and V by 6 bases; bases with no gene match: 6. This CDR3 is built from 12 residues. The germline V gene encodes CDR1 DFQATT and CDR2 SNEGSKA (reference sequence).

V is TRBV14 and J is TRBJ2-2; TRBD2 aligns across 13 bases. With 4 bases clipped from V and 4 bases from J, the junction kept 9 bases outside the gene matches. Germline CDR1 SGHDN, CDR2 FVKESK. The CDR3 runs to 18 residues. The CDR3 DNA sequence: TGTGCCAGCAGCCCCCGAAGACTAGCGGGAGGACTCACCGGGGAGCTGTTTTTT. Protein sequence: CASSPRRLAGGLTGELFF.

V gene TRBV12-3 or TRBV12-4 combines with J gene TRBJ1-5, with 8 bases lining up with TRBD1. The CDR3 extends over 16 amino acids. V lost 1 base to trimming and J lost 1 base; unmatched junction nucleotides: 3. CDR3 DNA: TGTGCCAGCAGTTTAGTTGGACAGGGAAGCAATCAGCCCCAGCATTTT. It yields the protein CASSLVGQGSNQPQHF.

This clonotype was seen ten or more times. The chain combines TRBV7-9 with TRBJ2-7, with D possibly being TRBD1 or TRBD2 (6 bases each). V shed 3 bases and J shed 4 bases, with 13 bases lying between them. The CDR3 has 14 residues. Germline CDR1 SEHNR, CDR2 FQNEAQ (reference sequence). The CDR3 sequence is CASSFGGGGYEQYF. In nucleotides, the CDR3 is TGTGCCAGCAGCTTTGGAGGGGGAGGTTACGAGCAGTACTTC.

This clonotype was found many times. The CDR3 DNA reads TGTGCCAGCAGCCCGGTTGGGGCGAATGAGCAGTTCTTC. Its translation is CASSPVGANEQFF. V is TRBV9 and J is TRBJ2-1; D is perhaps TRBD1 (5 bases). Germline CDR1 is SGDLS and CDR2 is YYNGEE. V was clipped by 4 bases and J by 7 bases, with 12 bases between them. This CDR3 region has 13 residues.